This entry lists 26 T cell receptor beta chains sequenced from one sample in a study of T cells in Graves' hyperthyroidism and ophthalmopathy. The TCR beta CDR3 regions underwent amplification using RNA transcripts as the source. First-round RT-PCR of the TCR CDR3 relied on the HTBI primer set. TCRdb reprocessed the multiplex PCR reads via MiXCR and lists one record per CDR3 protein. In the table there are more than 500,000 distinct CDR3 sequences, around 15% of which are singletons. The source material was blood. Receptors originate from a woman in her 30s with Graves' ophthalmopathy.

Many counts were recorded for this clonotype. V is TRBV6-1 and J is TRBJ2-7, with D perhaps TRBD1 or TRBD2 (5 bases each). V was trimmed by 6 bases and J by 7 bases, leaving 16 bases between them. The germline V gene has CDR1 MNHNS and CDR2 SASEGT. The CDR3 is made up of 13 amino acids. CDR3 loop: CASSSTPRGEQYF. The CDR3 coding sequence is TGTGCCAGCAGCTCTACACCGAGGGGTGAGCAGTACTTC.

In this sample, this clonotype turned up a few times. The chain links TRBV27 to TRBJ2-3; 8 bases are a match to TRBD1. Losses at the gene ends were 5 bases for V and 7 bases for J; bases not matched to a gene: 17. This CDR3 is built from 17 residues. CDR1 is MNHEY and CDR2 is SMNVEV in the germline V gene (reference sequence). DNA of the CDR3: TGTGCCAGCAGTCCCATTTCGCCAGGGGGCGCGGAAAATACGCAGTATTTT. This codes for CASSPISPGGAENTQYF.

The rearrangement uses TRBV6-2 or TRBV6-3 and TRBJ2-7; 7 bases line up with TRBD1. The CDR3 has 15 residues. The junction had 7 bases not matched to a gene; V was cut back by 2 bases and J by 3 bases. Germline lookup yields CDR1 MNHEY and CDR2 SVGEGT. The CDR3, as DNA: TGTGCCAGCAGTTACCCCAGGGGGACGCACTACGAGCAGTACTTC. As protein: CASSYPRGTHYEQYF.

This clonotype was counted many times. The V gene is TRBV18, the J gene TRBJ1-2, with D hard to call. There are 15 residues in the CDR3. The V gene's germline CDR1 is KGHSH and CDR2 LQKENI. Trimming left V 3 bases short and J 3 bases short, with 14 bases between. In DNA, the CDR3 is TGTGCCAGCTCACCCGGATTAGTCGGGGACTATGGCTACACCTTC. This sequence encodes CASSPGLVGDYGYTF.

Many counts were recorded for this clonotype. This sequence joins TRBV5-1 and TRBJ2-7; the D call may be TRBD1 or TRBD2 (6 bases each). The length of the CDR3 is 16 residues. V was shortened by 1 base and J by 3 bases, with 17 bases between the two germline ends. CDR1 and CDR2 from the germline V gene are SGHRS and YFSETQ. CDR3 amino acids: CASSLWSEGHSYEQYF. CDR3 nucleotide sequence: TGCGCCAGCAGCTTGTGGTCGGAGGGACACAGCTACGAGCAGTACTTC.

This clonotype was counted many times. As DNA, the CDR3 is TGCAGTGCTAGGAAGATGAGCGGAAACACCATATATTTT. It encodes CSARKMSGNTIYF. The chain combines TRBV20-1 with TRBJ1-3; D gene uncertain. The germline V gene encodes CDR1 DFQATT and CDR2 SNEGSKA (reference sequence). With 3 bases removed from V and 4 bases from J, the gap between germline ends came to 10 bases. This CDR3 comprises 13 residues.

This clonotype was counted at least ten times. This chain connects TRBV2 to TRBJ2-5; D gene ambiguous. The CDR3 extends over 13 amino acids. With 4 bases removed from V and 4 bases from J, the gap between germline ends came to 10 bases. Looked up from germline, CDR1 is SNHLY and CDR2 is FYNNEI. The CDR3 is CASSVGSGETQYF. The CDR3 nucleotides are TGTGCCAGCAGTGTAGGGTCGGGAGAGACCCAGTACTTC.

This clonotype appeared a few times. This chain connects TRBV28 to TRBJ1-1; D not certain. Per the germline V gene, CDR1 is MDHEN and CDR2 is SYDVKM. The CDR3 is 14 amino acids. Trimming left V 3 bases short and J 0 bases short, with 8 bases between. The CDR3, as DNA: TGTGCCAGCAGTTTTTGGCAGATGAACACTGAAGCTTTCTTT. This encodes CASSFWQMNTEAFF.

This clonotype was seen ten or more times. The rearrangement uses TRBV7-8 and TRBJ2-1; 10 bases are shared with TRBD2. V gave up 3 bases and J gave up 7 bases; unmatched junction bases: 6. The germline CDR1 and CDR2 sequences are SGHVS and FQNEAQ. The CDR3 has 15 amino acids. CDR3 sequence reads: CASSFASGRMNEQFF. The DNA for the CDR3 is TGTGCCAGCAGCTTCGCTAGCGGGAGAATGAATGAGCAGTTCTTC. The full variable domain, rest sourced from reference TRBV7-8 and TRBJ2-1, is GAGVSQSPRYKVAKRGQDVALRCDPISGHVSLFWYQQALGQGPEFLTYFQNEAQLDKSGLPSDRFFAERPEGSVSTLKIQRTQQEDSAVYLCASSFASGRMNEQFFGPGTRLTVL.

This clonotype was picked up many times. The rearrangement joins TRBV27 to TRBJ2-1; 12 bases agree with TRBD2. V lost 3 bases and J lost 7; bases outside the gene matches: 7. This CDR3 has 16 amino acids. The germline V gene has CDR1 MNHEY and CDR2 SMNVEV (reference sequence). CDR3 protein: CASSFYLAGGGNEQFF. CDR3 DNA: TGTGCCAGCAGTTTCTACCTAGCGGGAGGGGGTAATGAGCAGTTCTTC.

This clonotype was counted between two and nine times. The chain carries TRBV4-1 and TRBJ2-7; D ambiguous. This CDR3 has 13 amino acids. Looked up from germline, CDR1 is MGHRA and CDR2 is YSYEKL. The ends were cut back, 1 base at V and 4 bases at J, with 8 bases in the middle. The CDR3 DNA is TGCGCCAGCAGCCAAGGTCCTGAGTACGAGCAGTACTTC. As protein: CASSQGPEYEQYF.

This clonotype was recorded many times. The rearrangement joins TRBV4-1 to TRBJ1-5, with D perhaps matching TRBD1 (5 bases). Germline V lookup: CDR1 MGHRA, CDR2 YSYEKL. V was cut by 4 bases and J by 0 bases, with 10 bases left in between. The CDR3 has 15 amino acids. The CDR3 DNA reads TGCGCCAGCAGCCTCGGACACAATAGCAATCAGCCCCAGCATTTT. It codes for CASSLGHNSNQPQHF.

Only a few counts were recorded for this clonotype. The rearrangement joins TRBV7-9 to TRBJ2-7; D is perhaps TRBD1 (6 bases). The germline V gene encodes CDR1 SEHNR and CDR2 FQNEAQ (reference sequence). This CDR3 region has 15 residues. Trimming left V 2 bases short and J 6 bases short, with 17 bases between. The CDR3: CASSLSVRPRGEQYF. The CDR3 region has the DNA TGTGCCAGCAGCTTAAGTGTGCGGCCCAGGGGCGAGCAGTACTTC.

The V and J genes are TRBV7-9 and TRBJ2-1; 9 bases match TRBD2. The CDR3 consists of 15 residues. Per germline, CDR1 SEHNR and CDR2 FQNEAQ (reference sequence). V trimming: 4 bases; J trimming: 7 bases; junction bases outside the gene matches: 8. CDR3 residues: CASSSSGASGNEQFF. For the CDR3, the DNA is TGTGCCAGCAGCTCTAGCGGGGCCTCTGGGAATGAGCAGTTCTTC.

The sample holds a few counts of this clonotype. The chain employs TRBV2 and TRBJ1-2; 8 positions match TRBD1. This CDR3 has 15 residues. Germline assignment: CDR1 SNHLY and CDR2 FYNNEI. The V gene end was trimmed by 6 bases and the J gene end by 2 bases; junction bases not matched to a gene: 8. The CDR3 is CASRGEQGANYGYTF. CDR3 nucleotide sequence: TGTGCCAGCAGGGGTGAGCAGGGGGCGAACTATGGCTACACCTTC. The full variable domain, with the rest looked up from reference TRBV2 and TRBJ1-2, is EPEVTQTPSHQVTQMGQEVILRCVPISNHLYFYWYRQILGQKVEFLVSFYNNEISEKSEIFDDQFSVERPDGSNFTLKIRSTKLEDSAMYFCASRGEQGANYGYTFGSGTRLTVV.

This clonotype was counted ten times or more. The chain links TRBV29-1 to TRBJ2-3; D not resolved. The V and J ends lost 4 bases and 0 bases respectively, with 5 bases between them. The CDR3 extends over 12 amino acids. Germline-derived CDR1 and CDR2 are SQVTM and ANQGSEA. The CDR3 region has the DNA TGCAGCGTTGCTGCTAGCACAGATACGCAGTATTTT. It specifies CSVAASTDTQYF.

The chain combines TRBV6-1 with TRBJ1-1; a possible D gene is TRBD1 (5 bases). The CDR3 runs 14 residues. The ends were cut back, 6 bases at V and 5 bases at J, with 16 bases in the middle. In germline, CDR1 is MNHNS, CDR2 SASEGT. CDR3 region: CASRTGTLGTEAFF. The DNA for the CDR3 is TGTGCCAGCAGGACCGGGACCCTGGGGACTGAAGCTTTCTTT.

This clonotype was recorded a few times. The chain employs TRBV11-2 and TRBJ2-2; D may be TRBD1 or TRBD2 (5 bases each). The CDR3 is 19 residues long. Germline loops: CDR1 SGHAT, CDR2 FQNNGV. V dropped 0 bases and J dropped 4 bases, with 21 bases sitting between them. CDR3 bases: TGTGCCAGCAGCTTAGAGGGGGTGAACTTCGGAGGAGCCACCGGGGAGCTGTTTTTT. Amino acid sequence: CASSLEGVNFGGATGELFF. Supplemented by reference TRBV11-2 and TRBJ2-2, the full variable domain reads EAGVAQSPRYKIIEKRQSVAFWCNPISGHATLYWYQQILGQGPKLLIQFQNNGVVDDSQLPKDRFSAERLKGVDSTLKIQPAKLEDSAVYLCASSLEGVNFGGATGELFFGEGSRLTVL.

This clonotype was recorded at least ten times. V is TRBV7-2 and J is TRBJ2-5, with TRBD2 identical over 9 bases. The CDR3 totals 14 residues. Germline loops: CDR1 SGHTA, CDR2 FQGNSA. Trimming at V came to 11 bases and at J to 5 bases, leaving 12 bases not matched to a gene. The CDR3 DNA reads as TGTGCCTCATCATCCGGGACTAGCAGGGAGACCCAGTACTTC. This sequence encodes CASSSGTSRETQYF.

This clonotype was observed a handful of times. A clone one base away is much larger, so this may be a read error. The V call is TRBV30, the J call TRBJ2-2, with TRBD2 as a possible D gene (5 bases). This CDR3 has 13 residues. Germline V lookup: CDR1 GTSNPN, CDR2 SVGIG (reference sequence). This chain's CDR3 is CAWSYRHTGELSF. CDR3 nucleotide sequence: TGTGCCTGGAGTTACCGACACACCGGGGAGCTGTCTTTT.

Here the CDR3 DNA reads TGTGCCTGGAGTGTAGTGGGAACCAGGGGGCGCCTGTTCTTC. This gives the protein CAWSVVGTRGRLFF. V usage is TRBV30 and J usage is TRBJ2-1, with 8 bases that match TRBD1. Germline lookup yields CDR1 GTSNPN and CDR2 SVGIG (reference sequence). The junction had 13 bases not matched to a gene; V was cut back by 0 bases and J by 15 bases. The CDR3 runs 14 residues. Full variable domain (missing parts from reference TRBV30 and TRBJ2-1): SQTIHQWPATLVQPVGSPLSLECTVEGTSNPNLYWYRQAAGRGLQLLFYSVGIGQISSEVPQNLSASRPQDRQFILSSKKLLLSDSGFYLCAWSVVGTRGRLFFGPGTRLTVL.

This clonotype was observed at least ten times. The chain has TRBV4-3 and TRBJ2-7; 11 bases are shared with TRBD2. Losses at the gene ends were 4 bases for V and 3 bases for J; bases not matched to a gene: 8. The germline CDR1 and CDR2 sequences are LGHNA and YSLEER. The CDR3 is 16 residues long. The CDR3 loop reads CASSPTTSGIFYEQYF. DNA of the CDR3: TGCGCCAGCAGCCCAACGACTAGCGGGATTTTCTACGAGCAGTACTTC.

This clonotype has ten or more counts. Written as DNA, the CDR3 is TGTGCCAGCAGCGGAACAGGGGATGGTCAGCCCCAGCATTTT. This translates into CASSGTGDGQPQHF. The chain carries TRBV6-1 and TRBJ1-5; the match to TRBD1 covers 7 bases. This CDR3 comprises 14 residues. V gave up 6 bases and J gave up 6 bases; unmatched junction bases: 8. In germline, CDR1 is MNHNS, CDR2 SASEGT.

The CDR3 region is CASSPTIGGTNYEQYF. The CDR3 DNA reads TGCGCCAGCAGCCCCACCATCGGGGGAACCAACTACGAGCAGTACTTC. The chain links TRBV4-3 to TRBJ2-7; possible D gene TRBD2, 6 bases. V was trimmed by 4 bases and J by 3 bases, leaving 19 bases between them. Germline loops: CDR1 LGHNA, CDR2 YSLEER. The CDR3 extends over 16 amino acids.

J is TRBJ2-7 and V is TRBV27; D not certain. This CDR3 is built from 13 residues. CDR1 is MNHEY, CDR2 SMNVEV, per germline (reference sequence). Deletions cut 0 bases from V and 4 bases from J, with 7 bases between. CDR3 bases: TGTGCCAGCAGTTTATCCAGCGTATACGAGCAGTACTTC. Translation gives CASSLSSVYEQYF.

This clonotype was found many times. The J gene is TRBJ2-7, the V gene TRBV5-8; 9 nucleotides align to TRBD1. This CDR3 has 15 residues. The ends lost 6 bases at V and 0 bases at J; junction bases unmatched: 7. Germline CDR1 is SGHTS and CDR2 is YDEGEE. This CDR3 reads CASTGGTGNSYEQYF. The DNA for the CDR3 is TGTGCCAGCACCGGGGGGACAGGGAACTCCTACGAGCAGTACTTC.